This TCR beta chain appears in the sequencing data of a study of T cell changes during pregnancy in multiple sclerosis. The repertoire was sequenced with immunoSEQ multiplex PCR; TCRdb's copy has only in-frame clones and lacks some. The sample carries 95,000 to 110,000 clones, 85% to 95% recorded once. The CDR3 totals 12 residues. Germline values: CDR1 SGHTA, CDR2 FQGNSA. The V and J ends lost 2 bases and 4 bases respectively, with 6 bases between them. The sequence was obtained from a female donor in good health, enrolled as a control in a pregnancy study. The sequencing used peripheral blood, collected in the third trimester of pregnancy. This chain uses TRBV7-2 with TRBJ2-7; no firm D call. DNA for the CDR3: TGTGCCAGCAGCTTATTTGAGTACGAGCAGTACTTC. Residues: CASSLFEYEQYF.